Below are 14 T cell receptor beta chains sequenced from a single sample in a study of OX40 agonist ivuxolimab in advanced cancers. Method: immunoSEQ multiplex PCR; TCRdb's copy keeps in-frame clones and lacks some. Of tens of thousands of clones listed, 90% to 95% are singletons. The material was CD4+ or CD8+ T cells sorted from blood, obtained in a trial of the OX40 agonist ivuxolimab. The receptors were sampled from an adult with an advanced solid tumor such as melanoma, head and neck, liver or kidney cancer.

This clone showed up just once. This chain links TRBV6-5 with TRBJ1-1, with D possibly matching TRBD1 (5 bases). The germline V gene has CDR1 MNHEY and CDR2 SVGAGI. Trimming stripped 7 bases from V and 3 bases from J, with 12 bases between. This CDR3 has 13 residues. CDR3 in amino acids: CASKESRDTEAFF. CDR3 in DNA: TGTGCCAGCAAAGAGTCCAGGGACACTGAAGCTTTCTTT.

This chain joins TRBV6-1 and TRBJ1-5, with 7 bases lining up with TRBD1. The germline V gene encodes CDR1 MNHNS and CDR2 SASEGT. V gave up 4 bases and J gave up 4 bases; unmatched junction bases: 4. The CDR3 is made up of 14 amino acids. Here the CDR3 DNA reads TGTGCCAGCAGTGGCGCAGGGGGAAATCAGCCCCAGCATTTT. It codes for CASSGAGGNQPQHF.

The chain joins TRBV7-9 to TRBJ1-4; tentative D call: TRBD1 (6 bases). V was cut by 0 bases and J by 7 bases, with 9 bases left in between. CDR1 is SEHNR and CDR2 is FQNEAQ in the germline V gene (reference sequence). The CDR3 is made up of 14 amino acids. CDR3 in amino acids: CASSLAGAGEKLFF. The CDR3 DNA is TGTGCCAGCAGCTTAGCGGGGGCTGGTGAAAAACTGTTTTTT.

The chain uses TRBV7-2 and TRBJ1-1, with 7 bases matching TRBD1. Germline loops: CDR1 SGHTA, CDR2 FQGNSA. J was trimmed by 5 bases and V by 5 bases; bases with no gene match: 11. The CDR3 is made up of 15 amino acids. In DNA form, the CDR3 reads TGTGCCAGCAGCCCGCGACAGGGTTCGTTGACTGAAGCTTTCTTT. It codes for CASSPRQGSLTEAFF.

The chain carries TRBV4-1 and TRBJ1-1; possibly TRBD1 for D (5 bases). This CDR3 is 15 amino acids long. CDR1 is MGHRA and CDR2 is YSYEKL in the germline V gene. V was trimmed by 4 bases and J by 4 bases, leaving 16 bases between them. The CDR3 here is CASSRGPWEGTEAFF. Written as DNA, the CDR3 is TGCGCCAGCAGCCGGGGACCTTGGGAGGGCACTGAAGCTTTCTTT.

CDR3 residues: CASREGTANNEQFF. DNA for the CDR3: TGTGCCAGCAGGGAGGGGACAGCCAACAATGAGCAGTTCTTC. The V call is TRBV6-5, the J call TRBJ2-1; TRBD1 might be the D (7 bases). The V and J ends lost 6 bases and 5 bases respectively, with 14 bases between them. There are 14 residues in the CDR3. Germline V gene lookup returns CDR1 MNHEY and CDR2 SVGAGI.

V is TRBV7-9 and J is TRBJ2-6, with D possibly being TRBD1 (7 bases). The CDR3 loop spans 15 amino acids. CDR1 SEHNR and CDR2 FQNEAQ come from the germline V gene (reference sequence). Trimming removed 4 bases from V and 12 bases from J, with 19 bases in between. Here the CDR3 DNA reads TGTGCCAGCAGCTCCCCAGACAGGGAGGTGGGCGTCCTGACTTTC. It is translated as CASSSPDREVGVLTF. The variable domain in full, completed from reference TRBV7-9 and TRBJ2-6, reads DTGVSQNPRHKITKRGQNVTFRCDPISEHNRLYWYRQTLGQGPEFLTYFQNEAQLEKSRLLSDRFSAERPKGSFSTLEIQRTEQGDSAMYLCASSSPDREVGVLTFGAGSRLTVL.

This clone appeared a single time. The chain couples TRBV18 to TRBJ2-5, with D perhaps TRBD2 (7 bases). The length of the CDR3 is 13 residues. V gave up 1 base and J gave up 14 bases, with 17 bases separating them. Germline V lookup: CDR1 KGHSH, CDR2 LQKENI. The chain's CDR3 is CASSPHKRGTTYF. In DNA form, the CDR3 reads TGTGCCAGCTCACCACACAAAAGGGGGACTACCTACTTC. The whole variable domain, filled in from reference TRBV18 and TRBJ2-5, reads NAGVMQNPRHLVRRRGQEARLRCSPMKGHSHVYWYRQLPEEGLKFMVYLQKENIIDESGMPKERFSAEFPKEGPSILRIQQVVRGDSAAYFCASSPHKRGTTYFGPGTRLLVL.

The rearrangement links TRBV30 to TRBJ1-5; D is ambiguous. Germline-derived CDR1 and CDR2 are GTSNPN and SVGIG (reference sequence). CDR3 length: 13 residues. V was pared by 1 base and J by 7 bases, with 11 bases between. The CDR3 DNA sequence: TGTGCCTGGAGTGCCAATACCAAACAGCCCCAGCATTTT. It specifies CAWSANTKQPQHF.

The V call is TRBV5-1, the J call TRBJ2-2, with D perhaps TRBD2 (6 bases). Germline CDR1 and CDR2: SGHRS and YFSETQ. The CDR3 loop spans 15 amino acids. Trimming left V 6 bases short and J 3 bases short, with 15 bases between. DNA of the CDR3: TGCGCCAGCACCCCGGATGGACTATACACCGGGGAGCTGTTTTTT. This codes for CASTPDGLYTGELFF.

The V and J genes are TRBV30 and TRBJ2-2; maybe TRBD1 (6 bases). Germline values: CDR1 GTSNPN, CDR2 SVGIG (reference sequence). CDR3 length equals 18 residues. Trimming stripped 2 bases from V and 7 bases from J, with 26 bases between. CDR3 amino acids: CAWSPNPPLRQAGGELFF. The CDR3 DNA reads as TGTGCCTGGAGTCCTAACCCACCGCTTCGACAGGCGGGCGGGGAGCTGTTTTTT.

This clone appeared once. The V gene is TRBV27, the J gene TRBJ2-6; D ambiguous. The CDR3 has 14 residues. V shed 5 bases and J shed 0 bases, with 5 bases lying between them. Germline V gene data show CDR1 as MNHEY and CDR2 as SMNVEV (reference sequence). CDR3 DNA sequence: TGTGCCAGCAGTGCCTTCTCTGGGGCCAACGTCCTGACTTTC. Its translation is CASSAFSGANVLTF.

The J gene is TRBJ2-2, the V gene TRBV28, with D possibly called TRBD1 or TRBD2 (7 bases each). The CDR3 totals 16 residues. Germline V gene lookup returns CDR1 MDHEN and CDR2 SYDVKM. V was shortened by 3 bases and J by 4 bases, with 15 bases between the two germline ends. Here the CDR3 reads CASSLGGGAGTGELFF. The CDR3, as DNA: TGTGCCAGCAGTTTGGGAGGGGGCGCGGGCACCGGGGAGCTGTTTTTT.

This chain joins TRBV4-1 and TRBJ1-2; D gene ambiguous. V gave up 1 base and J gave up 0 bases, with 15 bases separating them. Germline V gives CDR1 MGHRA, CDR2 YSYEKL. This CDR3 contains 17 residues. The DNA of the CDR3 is TGCGCCAGCAGCCAAGGGTTTAAGGGAAGAGCTAACTATGGCTACACCTTC. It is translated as CASSQGFKGRANYGYTF.